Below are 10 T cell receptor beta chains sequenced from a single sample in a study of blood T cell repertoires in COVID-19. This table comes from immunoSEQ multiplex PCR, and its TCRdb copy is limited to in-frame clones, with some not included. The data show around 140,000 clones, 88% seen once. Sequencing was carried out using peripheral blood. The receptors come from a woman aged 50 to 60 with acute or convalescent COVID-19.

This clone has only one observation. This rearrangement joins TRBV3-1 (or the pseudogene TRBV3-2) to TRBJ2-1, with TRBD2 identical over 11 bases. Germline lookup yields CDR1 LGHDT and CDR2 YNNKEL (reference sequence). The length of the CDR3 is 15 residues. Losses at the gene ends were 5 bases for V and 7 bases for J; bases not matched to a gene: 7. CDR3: CASSETSGSSNEQFF. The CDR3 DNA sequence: TGTGCCAGCAGCGAAACTAGCGGGAGCTCGAATGAGCAGTTCTTC.

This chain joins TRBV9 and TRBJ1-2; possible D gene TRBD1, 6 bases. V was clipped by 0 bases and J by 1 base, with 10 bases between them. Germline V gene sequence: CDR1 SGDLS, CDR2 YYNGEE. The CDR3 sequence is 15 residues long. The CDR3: CASSVGEGGNYGYTF. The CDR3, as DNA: TGTGCCAGCAGCGTAGGGGAAGGGGGTAACTATGGCTACACCTTC.

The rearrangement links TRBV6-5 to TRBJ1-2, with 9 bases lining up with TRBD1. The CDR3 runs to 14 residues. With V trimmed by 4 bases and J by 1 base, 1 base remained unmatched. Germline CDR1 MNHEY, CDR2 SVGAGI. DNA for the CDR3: TGTGCCAGCAGTTGGGGACAGGGTAACTATGGCTACACCTTC. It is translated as CASSWGQGNYGYTF.

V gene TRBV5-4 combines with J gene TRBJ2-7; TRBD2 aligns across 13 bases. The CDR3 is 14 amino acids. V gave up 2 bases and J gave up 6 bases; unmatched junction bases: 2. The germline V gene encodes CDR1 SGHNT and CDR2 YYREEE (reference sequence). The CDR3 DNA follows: TGTGCCAGCAGCTTACTAGCGGGGGGGCGCGAGCAGTACTTC. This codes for CASSLLAGGREQYF. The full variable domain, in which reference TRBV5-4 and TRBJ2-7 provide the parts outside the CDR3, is ETGVTQSPTHLIKTRGQQVTLRCSSQSGHNTVSWYQQALGQGPQFIFQYYREEENGRGNFPPRFSGLQFPNYSSELNVNALELDDSALYLCASSLLAGGREQYFGPGTRLTVT.

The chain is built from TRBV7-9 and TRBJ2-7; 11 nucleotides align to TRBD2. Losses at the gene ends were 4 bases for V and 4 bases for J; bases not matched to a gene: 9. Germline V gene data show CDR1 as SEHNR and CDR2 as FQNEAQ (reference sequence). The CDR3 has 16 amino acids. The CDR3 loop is CASSYTSGGLQYEQYF. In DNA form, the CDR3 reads TGTGCCAGCAGCTATACTAGCGGGGGCCTCCAATACGAGCAGTACTTC.

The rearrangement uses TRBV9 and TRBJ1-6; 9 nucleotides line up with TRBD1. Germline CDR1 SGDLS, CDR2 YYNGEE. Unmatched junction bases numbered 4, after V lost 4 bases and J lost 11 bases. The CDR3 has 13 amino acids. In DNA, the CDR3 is TGTGCCAGCAGCCGACAGGGGGGGACACCCCTCCACTTT. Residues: CASSRQGGTPLHF.

The CDR3 spells CASSPVVGGTDTQYF. The CDR3 coding sequence is TGTGCCAGTAGTCCCGTTGTGGGAGGAACAGATACGCAGTATTTT. J is TRBJ2-3 and V is TRBV19; D possibly corresponds to TRBD2 (6 bases). V was cut by 5 bases and J by 3 bases, with 15 bases left in between. Per the germline V gene, CDR1 is LNHDA and CDR2 is SQIVND (reference sequence). This CDR3 has 15 amino acids.

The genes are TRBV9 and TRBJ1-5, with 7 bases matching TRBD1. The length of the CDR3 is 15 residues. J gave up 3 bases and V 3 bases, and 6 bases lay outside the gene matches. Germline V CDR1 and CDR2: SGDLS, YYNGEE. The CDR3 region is CASSGPGQLNQPQHF. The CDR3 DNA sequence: TGTGCCAGCAGCGGGCCGGGACAGCTCAATCAGCCCCAGCATTTT. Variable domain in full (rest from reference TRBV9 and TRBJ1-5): DSGVTQTPKHLITATGQRVTLRCSPRSGDLSVYWYQQSLDQGLQFLIQYYNGEERAKGNILERFSAQQFPDLHSELNLSSLELGDSALYFCASSGPGQLNQPQHFGDGTRLSIL.

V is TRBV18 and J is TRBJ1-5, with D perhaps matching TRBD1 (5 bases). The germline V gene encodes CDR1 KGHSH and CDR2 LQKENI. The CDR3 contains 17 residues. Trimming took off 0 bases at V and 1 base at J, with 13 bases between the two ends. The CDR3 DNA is TGTGCCAGCTCACCACCCACTATGGGGGGGAGCAATCAGCCCCAGCATTTT. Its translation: CASSPPTMGGSNQPQHF.

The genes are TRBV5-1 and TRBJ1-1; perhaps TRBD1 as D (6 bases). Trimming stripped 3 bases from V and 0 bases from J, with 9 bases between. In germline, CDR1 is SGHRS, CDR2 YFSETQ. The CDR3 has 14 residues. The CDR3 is CASSSEGVNTEAFF. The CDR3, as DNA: TGCGCCAGCAGCTCTGAGGGGGTGAACACTGAAGCTTTCTTT. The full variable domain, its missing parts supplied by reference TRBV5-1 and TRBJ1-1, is KAGVTQTPRYLIKTRGQQVTLSCSPISGHRSVSWYQQTPGQGLQFLFEYFSETQRNKGNFPGRFSGRQFSNSRSEMNVSTLELGDSALYLCASSSEGVNTEAFFGQGTRLTVV.